The 22 T cell receptor beta chains reported below all come from one sample, sequenced in a study of T-cell memory formation after mild COVID-19. Using its own MiXCR run on the 5' RACE reads, TCRdb lists one record per CDR3 protein. Of 550,000 to 600,000 distinct CDR3 sequences listed, roughly 17% are singletons. The sample comprised PBMCs or a T cell subset sorted from them (not recorded which). These receptors all come from an adult woman who had mild COVID-19 (a few samples of this study predate the infection). Cell type and time point are not known.

This clonotype turned up a few times. The chain has TRBV12-3 or TRBV12-4 and TRBJ2-7; possible D gene TRBD1, 5 bases. V dropped 7 bases and J dropped 6 bases, with 22 bases sitting between them. This CDR3 has 15 residues. The CDR3 DNA reads as TGTGCCAGCAACCGAAGGGGCCCACACCCCTCCGAGCAGTACTTC. The encoded protein is CASNRRGPHPSEQYF.

This clonotype was detected ten times or more. V gene TRBV7-9 combines with J gene TRBJ2-7; no reliable D call. Germline V lookup: CDR1 SEHNR, CDR2 FQNEAQ (reference sequence). This CDR3 region has 13 residues. V dropped 6 bases and J dropped 2 bases, with 11 bases sitting between them. DNA for the CDR3: TGTGCCAGCAGTTCGACGGCAACCTACGAGCAGTACTTC. Translated: CASSSTATYEQYF.

This clonotype was picked up a small number of times. This chain uses TRBV6-4 with TRBJ2-1; D possibly matches TRBD1 or TRBD2 (6 bases each). This CDR3 contains 14 residues. The germline V and J ends were trimmed by 4 bases and 7 bases, with 14 bases remaining between them. CDR1 and CDR2 from the germline V gene are MRHNA and SNTAGT. The CDR3, as DNA: TGTGCCAGCAGTGGGGGGGCCACGGGGAATGAGCAGTTCTTC. Translating it yields CASSGGATGNEQFF.

The chain is built from TRBV11-2 and TRBJ2-6, with unresolved D. Germline V CDR1 and CDR2: SGHAT, FQNNGV. V lost 3 bases to trimming and J lost 8 bases, with 8 bases between them. This CDR3 comprises 13 residues. The CDR3 loop reads CASSLTRSNVLTF. CDR3 nucleotides: TGTGCCAGCAGCTTGACCCGATCCAACGTCCTGACTTTC.

This clonotype was detected a few times. The chain couples TRBV29-1 to TRBJ2-1, with TRBD2 matching 14 bases. Germline V gene sequence: CDR1 SQVTM, CDR2 ANQGSEA. The J segment lost 8 bases and the V segment lost 0 bases, leaving 6 bases of the junction unmatched. The CDR3 extends over 16 amino acids. The CDR3 here is CSVEDPGTSGSYEQFF. In DNA form, the CDR3 reads TGCAGCGTTGAAGACCCCGGGACTAGCGGGAGCTATGAGCAGTTCTTC.

In DNA, the CDR3 is TGTGCCAGCAGCTCCCATCGCGCCACCTTC. It yields the protein CASSSHRATF. The chain links TRBV12-3 or TRBV12-4 to TRBJ1-2; D is ambiguous. V lost 6 bases to trimming and J lost 13 bases, with 12 bases between them. The CDR3 sequence is 10 residues long.

A few counts support this clonotype. The rearrangement joins TRBV29-1 to TRBJ1-2; D might be TRBD1 (5 bases). The V and J ends lost 5 bases and 2 bases respectively, with 18 bases between them. Looked up from germline, CDR1 is SQVTM and CDR2 is ANQGSEA. The CDR3 has 15 amino acids. The CDR3 DNA is TGCAGCGTTAGAGACCGGGACGGTGGGAACTATGGCTACACCTTC. Encoded protein: CSVRDRDGGNYGYTF.

This clonotype was detected a few times. The CDR3 protein is CASSPRTSGRFTGELFF. In DNA, the CDR3 is TGTGCCAGCAGCCCGAGGACTAGCGGGAGGTTTACCGGGGAGCTGTTTTTT. This chain joins TRBV12-3 or TRBV12-4 and TRBJ2-2; 14 bases align to TRBD2. This CDR3 contains 17 residues. V trimming: 6 bases; J trimming: 5 bases; junction bases outside the gene matches: 8.

In its sample, this clonotype was seen a few times. The rearrangement links TRBV20-1 to TRBJ2-3; TRBD1 is a possible D gene (5 bases). The ends were cut back, 3 bases at V and 1 base at J, with 11 bases in the middle. Looked up from germline, CDR1 is DFQATT and CDR2 is SNEGSKA (reference sequence). The CDR3 covers 14 residues. The CDR3 reads CSASRAARTDTQYF. CDR3 sequence (DNA): TGCAGTGCTAGCAGGGCGGCCCGCACAGATACGCAGTATTTT.

This clonotype has a handful of counts. The chain is built from TRBV9 and TRBJ2-5; 13 nucleotides line up with TRBD2. V lost 7 bases to trimming and J lost 8 bases; unmatched junction nucleotides: 8. This CDR3 contains 14 residues. Germline loops: CDR1 SGDLS, CDR2 YYNGEE. The CDR3 sequence is CASGTSGTRGTQYF. CDR3 DNA sequence: TGTGCCAGCGGGACTAGCGGGACGAGGGGAACCCAGTACTTC.

This clonotype has a handful of counts. The rearrangement links TRBV3-1 to TRBJ1-2, with D uncertain. The V and J ends lost 0 bases and 0 bases respectively, with 8 bases between them. Germline values: CDR1 LGHDT, CDR2 YNNKEL (reference sequence). The CDR3 runs 15 residues. CDR3 protein: CASSQDPAPNYGYTF. The CDR3 DNA reads TGTGCCAGCAGCCAAGACCCAGCCCCTAACTATGGCTACACCTTC.

The rearrangement links TRBV10-3 to TRBJ2-1; TRBD2 matches at 7 bases. This CDR3 has 15 amino acids. Germline CDR1 ENHRY, CDR2 SYGVKD. The V segment lost 8 bases and the J segment 1 base; nucleotides outside the gene matches: 8. The CDR3 DNA reads as TGTGCCATCGGCCGAGCGGGAAGTTCCTACAATGAGCAGTTCTTC. Its translation: CAIGRAGSSYNEQFF.

This sequence joins TRBV6-2 or TRBV6-3 and TRBJ2-4; 9 positions match TRBD1. The germline gives CDR1 MNHEY, CDR2 SVGEGT. Trimming removed 5 bases from V and 6 bases from J; junction bases left unmatched: 11. The CDR3 has 16 residues. The CDR3, as DNA: TGTGCCAGCAGTACTTCCGGGACAGGGTTTGGAAACATTCAGTACTTC. The encoded protein is CASSTSGTGFGNIQYF.

V gene TRBV7-6 combines with J gene TRBJ1-2, with D possibly being TRBD1 (6 bases). The CDR3 is made up of 14 amino acids. Deletions cut 4 bases from V and 8 bases from J, with 17 bases between. CDR1 and CDR2 from the germline V gene are SGHVS and FNYEAQ. The CDR3: CASSSTIYREGYTF. The DNA for the CDR3 is TGTGCCAGCAGCTCTACAATCTACAGGGAAGGCTACACCTTC.

This chain connects TRBV12-3 or TRBV12-4 to TRBJ2-2; D gene ambiguous. The V end lost 9 bases, the J end lost 5 bases, and 10 bases lay between the germline ends. The CDR3 is 12 residues long. DNA for the CDR3: TGTGCCAGGTTTAGTGAGACCGGGGAGCTGTTTTTT. It yields the protein CARFSETGELFF.

The rearrangement uses TRBV29-1 and TRBJ2-6; 7 nucleotides line up with TRBD1. Germline values: CDR1 SQVTM, CDR2 ANQGSEA. This CDR3 is built from 15 residues. Trimming cost V 5 bases and J 4 bases; bases outside gene matches: 8. CDR3 protein: CSVIQGQSGANVLTF. In DNA form, the CDR3 reads TGCAGCGTTATTCAGGGACAGTCAGGGGCCAACGTCCTGACTTTC.

This clonotype has just a few counts. The chain combines TRBV7-9 with TRBJ1-1, with D hard to call. This CDR3 is built from 11 residues. Germline CDR1 is SEHNR and CDR2 is FQNEAQ (reference sequence). V lost 1 base and J lost 10, with 7 bases in between. This CDR3 reads CASSLGAGAFF. CDR3 bases: TGTGCCAGCAGCTTAGGGGCTGGAGCTTTCTTT.

The V and J genes are TRBV30 and TRBJ2-7, with TRBD1 matching 9 bases. The length of the CDR3 is 16 residues. J was trimmed by 2 bases and V by 2 bases; bases with no gene match: 10. Germline-derived CDR1 and CDR2 are GTSNPN and SVGIG (reference sequence). CDR3 amino acids: CAWSSLTGTGTYEQYF. In DNA, the CDR3 is TGTGCCTGGAGTTCCCTAACCGGGACAGGGACCTACGAGCAGTACTTC. The full variable domain, completed using reference TRBV30 and TRBJ2-7, is SQTIHQWPATLVQPVGSPLSLECTVEGTSNPNLYWYRQAAGRGLQLLFYSVGIGQISSEVPQNLSASRPQDRQFILSSKKLLLSDSGFYLCAWSSLTGTGTYEQYFGPGTRLTVT.

This clonotype was seen more than once but under ten times. V is TRBV4-1 and J is TRBJ2-2; possible D gene TRBD1, 6 bases. Trimming took off 1 base at V and 6 bases at J, with 9 bases between the two ends. CDR1 and CDR2 (germline): MGHRA, YSYEKL. The CDR3 length is 14 residues. The CDR3 sequence: CASSQGRQAGELFF. CDR3 sequence (DNA): TGCGCCAGCAGCCAAGGCAGACAGGCCGGGGAGCTGTTTTTT.

The CDR3 DNA follows: TGTGCCAGCAGCTTAGGGACAGAAATCCGCCAGTACTTC. Translation: CASSLGTEIRQYF. V gene TRBV5-5 combines with J gene TRBJ2-5; 7 nucleotides agree with TRBD1. This CDR3 has 13 amino acids. Germline loops: CDR1 SGHKS, CDR2 YYEKEE (reference sequence). Unmatched junction bases numbered 8, after V lost 2 bases and J lost 10 bases.

This clonotype has more than one count but fewer than ten. The chain combines TRBV5-1 with TRBJ2-5; 7 bases are shared with TRBD1. CDR3 size: 16 residues. CDR1 and CDR2 from the germline V gene are SGHRS and YFSETQ. V lost 5 bases to trimming and J lost 3 bases; unmatched junction nucleotides: 13. DNA of the CDR3: TGCGCCAGCAGTTTGTTAACAGGGGTAGTCAAAGAGACCCAGTACTTC. Translating gives CASSLLTGVVKETQYF. Together with reference TRBV5-1 and TRBJ2-5, the CDR3 gives the full variable domain: KAGVTQTPRYLIKTRGQQVTLSCSPISGHRSVSWYQQTPGQGLQFLFEYFSETQRNKGNFPGRFSGRQFSNSRSEMNVSTLELGDSALYLCASSLLTGVVKETQYFGPGTRLLVL.

The chain employs TRBV15 and TRBJ2-7; 12 bases are a match to TRBD2. J lost 4 bases, V lost 5 bases, and 6 bases had no gene match. The CDR3 extends over 15 amino acids. Germline V gene sequence: CDR1 LNHNV, CDR2 YYDKDF (reference sequence). CDR3 sequence: CATSRGLAGWYEQYF. As DNA, the CDR3 is TGTGCCACCAGCCGCGGACTAGCGGGGTGGTACGAGCAGTACTTC. The entire variable domain, with the rest obtained from reference TRBV15 and TRBJ2-7, is as follows: DAMVIQNPRYQVTQFGKPVTLSCSQTLNHNVMYWYQQKSSQAPKLLFHYYDKDFNNEADTPDNFQSRRPNTSFCFLDIRSPGLGDTAMYLCATSRGLAGWYEQYFGPGTRLTVT.